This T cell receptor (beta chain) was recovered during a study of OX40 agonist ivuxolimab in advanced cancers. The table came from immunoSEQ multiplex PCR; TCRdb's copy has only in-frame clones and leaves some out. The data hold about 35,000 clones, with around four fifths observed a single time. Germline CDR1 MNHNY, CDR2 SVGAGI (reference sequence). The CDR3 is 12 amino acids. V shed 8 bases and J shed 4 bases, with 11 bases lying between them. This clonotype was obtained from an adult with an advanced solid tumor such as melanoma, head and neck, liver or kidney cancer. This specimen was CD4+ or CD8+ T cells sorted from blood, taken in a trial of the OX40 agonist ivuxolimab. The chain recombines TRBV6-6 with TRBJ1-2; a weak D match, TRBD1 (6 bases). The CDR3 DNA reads TGTGCCAGCGGGGGCAGTTTCTATGGCTACACCTTC. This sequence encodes CASGGSFYGYTF.